The 5 T cell receptor beta chains presented below share a single source sample, sequenced in a study of cytomegalovirus exposure and HLA in healthy donors. The protocol was immunoSEQ multiplex PCR, while the TCRdb copy is restricted to in-frame clones and leaves out a portion. The profile covers about 280,000 clones, with around 89% appearing a single time and approximately 0.88% taken by the ten largest. The sequencing input was PBMCs. These receptors were obtained from a woman aged 18-29 years in good health and CMV-seronegative.

The chain has TRBV5-1 and TRBJ2-7, with unresolved D. The V end was cut by 0 bases, the J end by 0 bases, with 13 bases between. The CDR3 is 16 amino acids. Germline values: CDR1 SGHRS, CDR2 YFSETQ. This CDR3 is CASSLGVERSSYEQYF. The CDR3 nucleotides read TGCGCCAGCAGCTTGGGTGTCGAAAGGAGCTCCTACGAGCAGTACTTC.

This chain links TRBV7-2 with TRBJ2-5, with 7 bases matching TRBD2. V dropped 2 bases and J dropped 6; count of bases not matched to a gene: 12. The length of the CDR3 is 16 residues. Germline V gene lookup returns CDR1 SGHTA and CDR2 FQGNSA. CDR3 amino acids: CASSLIGGRARKTQYF. As DNA, the CDR3 is TGTGCCAGCAGCTTAATTGGAGGGAGGGCCAGGAAGACCCAGTACTTC.

The chain uses TRBV9 and TRBJ1-2, with D unresolved. The CDR3 consists of 12 residues. Trimming shortened V by 3 bases and J by 0 bases, and 3 bases separated the two germline ends. In germline, CDR1 is SGDLS, CDR2 YYNGEE. CDR3 sequence: CASSATNYGYTF. The CDR3 DNA follows: TGTGCCAGCAGCGCAACTAACTATGGCTACACCTTC.

The CDR3 region is CASSPDPGSSSTF. CDR3 DNA sequence: TGTGCCAGCTCACCAGATCCAGGGTCGAGCAGCACCTTC. V usage is TRBV18 and J usage is TRBJ1-2, with D possibly matching TRBD1 (5 bases). Trimming shortened V by 2 bases and J by 13 bases, and 17 bases separated the two germline ends. This CDR3 is built from 13 residues. Germline V gene lookup returns CDR1 KGHSH and CDR2 LQKENI.

The CDR3 sequence is CSARAVNEQYF. The CDR3 DNA reads TGCAGTGCTAGAGCAGTAAACGAGCAGTACTTC. This chain joins TRBV20-1 and TRBJ2-7; no clear D. The CDR3 spans 11 residues. Germline V lookup: CDR1 DFQATT, CDR2 SNEGSKA (reference sequence). Trimming stripped 1 base from V and 5 bases from J, with 6 bases between.